The source of this T cell receptor beta chain is a study of cytomegalovirus exposure and HLA in healthy donors. Study-wide points: Among donors in an Asian-associated ancestry cluster, a later analysis reportedly found fewer N-insertions than the approximately 700-donor mean. Most likely, a cluster of highly shared sequence variants arose as a sequencing artifact. Researchers reported in a later analysis that common viral pathogens appeared linked to several top clusters.

This PCR relied on a set of 60 Vbeta primers and 13 Jbeta primers. Sequencing was performed with immunoSEQ multiplex PCR; in TCRdb, only in-frame clones are kept and a portion is missing. The sample has under 200,000 clones; 79% are singletons. In the case of this clone: Its specificity is unknown.

Germline values: CDR1 SGHNT, CDR2 YENEEA. The CDR3 extends over 19 amino acids. V shed 1 base and J shed 0 bases, with 16 bases lying between them. This receptor was identified in a woman aged 40-49 years in good health and CMV-seronegative. The chain employs TRBV11-3 and TRBJ2-6; D may be TRBD2 (6 bases). Source material: PBMCs. The CDR3 spells CASSLGAGSAGSGANVLTF. The CDR3 nucleotides read TGTGCCAGCAGCTTAGGGGCGGGGTCCGCGGGCTCTGGGGCCAACGTCCTGACTTTC.